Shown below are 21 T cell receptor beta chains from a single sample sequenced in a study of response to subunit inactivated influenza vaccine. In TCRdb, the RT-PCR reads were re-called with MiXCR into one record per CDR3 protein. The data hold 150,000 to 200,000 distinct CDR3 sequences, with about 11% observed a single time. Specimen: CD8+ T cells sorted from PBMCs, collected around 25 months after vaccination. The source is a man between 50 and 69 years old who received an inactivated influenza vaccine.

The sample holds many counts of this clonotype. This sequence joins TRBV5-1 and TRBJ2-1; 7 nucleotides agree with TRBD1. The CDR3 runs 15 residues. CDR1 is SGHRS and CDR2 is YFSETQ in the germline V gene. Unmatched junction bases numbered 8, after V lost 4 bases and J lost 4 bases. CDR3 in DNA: TGCGCCAGCAGCCCGACAGGGAATACATACAATGAGCAGTTCTTC. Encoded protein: CASSPTGNTYNEQFF.

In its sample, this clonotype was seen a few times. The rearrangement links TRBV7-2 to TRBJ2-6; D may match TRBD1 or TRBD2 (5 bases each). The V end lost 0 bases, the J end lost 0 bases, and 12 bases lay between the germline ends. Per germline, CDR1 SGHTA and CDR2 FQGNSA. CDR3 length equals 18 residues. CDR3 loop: CASSLAPPGHSGANVLTF. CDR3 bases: TGTGCCAGCAGCTTAGCCCCACCGGGGCACTCTGGGGCCAACGTCCTGACTTTC.

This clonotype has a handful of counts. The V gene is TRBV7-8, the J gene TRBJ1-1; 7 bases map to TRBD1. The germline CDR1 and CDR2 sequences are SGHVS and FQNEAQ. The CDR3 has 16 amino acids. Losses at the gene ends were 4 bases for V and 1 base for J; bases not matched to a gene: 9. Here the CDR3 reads CASSSGQVGGNTEAFF. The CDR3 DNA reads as TGTGCCAGCAGCTCCGGACAGGTGGGGGGGAACACTGAAGCTTTCTTT. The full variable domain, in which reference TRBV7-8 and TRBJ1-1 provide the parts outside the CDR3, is GAGVSQSPRYKVAKRGQDVALRCDPISGHVSLFWYQQALGQGPEFLTYFQNEAQLDKSGLPSDRFFAERPEGSVSTLKIQRTQQEDSAVYLCASSSGQVGGNTEAFFGQGTRLTVV.

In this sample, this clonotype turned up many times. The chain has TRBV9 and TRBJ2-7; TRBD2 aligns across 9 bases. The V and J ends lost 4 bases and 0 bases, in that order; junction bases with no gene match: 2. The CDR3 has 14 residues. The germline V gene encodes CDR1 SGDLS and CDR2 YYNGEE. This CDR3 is CASSKGLASYEQYF. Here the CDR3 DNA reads TGTGCCAGCAGCAAGGGACTAGCCTCCTACGAGCAGTACTTC.

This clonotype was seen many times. The CDR3 nucleotides are TGTGCCAGCAGTTTAGGGATTAGCGGGACCACAGATACGCAGTATTTT. Its translation is CASSLGISGTTDTQYF. The chain carries TRBV27 and TRBJ2-3, with 8 bases that match TRBD2. Trimming removed 2 bases from V and 2 bases from J; junction bases left unmatched: 6. This CDR3 is 16 amino acids long. Germline loops: CDR1 MNHEY, CDR2 SMNVEV (reference sequence).

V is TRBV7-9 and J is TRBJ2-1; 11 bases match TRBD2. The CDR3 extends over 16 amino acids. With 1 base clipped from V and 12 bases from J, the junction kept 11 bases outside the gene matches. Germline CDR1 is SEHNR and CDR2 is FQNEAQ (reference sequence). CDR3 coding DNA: TGTGCCAGCAGCTTAGTCCCCGGGACTAGCGGTGCTGTGCAGTTCTTC. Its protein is CASSLVPGTSGAVQFF.

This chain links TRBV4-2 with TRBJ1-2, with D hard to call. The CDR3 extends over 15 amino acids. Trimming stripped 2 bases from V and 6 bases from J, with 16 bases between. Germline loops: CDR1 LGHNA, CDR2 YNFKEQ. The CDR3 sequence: CASSQPREPRHGYTF. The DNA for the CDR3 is TGTGCCAGCAGCCAACCCCGGGAGCCGAGACATGGCTACACCTTC.

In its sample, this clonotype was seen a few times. CDR3 protein: CASSSIGGGDTDTQYF. CDR3 coding DNA: TGTGCCAGCAGCTCCATCGGGGGAGGGGACACAGATACGCAGTATTTT. The chain recombines TRBV7-6 with TRBJ2-3, with 7 bases that match TRBD2. V was pared by 4 bases and J by 2 bases, with 9 bases of the junction left unmatched. The CDR3 totals 16 residues. Per the germline V gene, CDR1 is SGHVS and CDR2 is FNYEAQ.

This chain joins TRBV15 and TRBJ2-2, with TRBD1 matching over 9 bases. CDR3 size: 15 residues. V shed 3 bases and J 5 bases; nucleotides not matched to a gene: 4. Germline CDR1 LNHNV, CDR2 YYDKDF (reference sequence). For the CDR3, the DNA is TGTGCCACCAGCAGGGACAGGGGAGGAACCGGGGAGCTGTTTTTT. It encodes CATSRDRGGTGELFF.

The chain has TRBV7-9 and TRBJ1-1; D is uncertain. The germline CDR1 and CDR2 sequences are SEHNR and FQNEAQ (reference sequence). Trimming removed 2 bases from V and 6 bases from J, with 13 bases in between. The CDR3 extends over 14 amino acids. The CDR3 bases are TGTGCCAGCAGCTTAAGCCGGCTAGGTGCTGAAGCTTTCTTT. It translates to CASSLSRLGAEAFF.

The CDR3 loop reads CASSLGGGRTYEQYF. CDR3 DNA: TGTGCCAGCAGTTTAGGGGGTGGTAGGACCTACGAGCAGTACTTC. The chain joins TRBV27 to TRBJ2-7, with D perhaps assigned TRBD1 or TRBD2 (5 bases each). The germline V gene encodes CDR1 MNHEY and CDR2 SMNVEV (reference sequence). This CDR3 has 15 residues. Trimming left V 2 bases short and J 2 bases short, with 13 bases between.

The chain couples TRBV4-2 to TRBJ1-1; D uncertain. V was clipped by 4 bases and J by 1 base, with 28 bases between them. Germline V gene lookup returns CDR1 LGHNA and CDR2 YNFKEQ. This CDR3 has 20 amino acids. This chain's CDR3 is CASSPAAGLLRSGWNTEAFF. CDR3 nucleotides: TGTGCCAGCAGCCCGGCGGCGGGATTGTTGCGCTCGGGGTGGAACACTGAAGCTTTCTTT.

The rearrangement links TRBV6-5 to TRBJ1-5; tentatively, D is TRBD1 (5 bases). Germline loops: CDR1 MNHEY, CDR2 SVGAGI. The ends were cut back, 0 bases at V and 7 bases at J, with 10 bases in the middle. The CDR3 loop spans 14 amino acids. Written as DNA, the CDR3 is TGTGCCAGCAGTTACTCGGGGGTGGGCCAGCCCCAGCATTTT. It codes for CASSYSGVGQPQHF.

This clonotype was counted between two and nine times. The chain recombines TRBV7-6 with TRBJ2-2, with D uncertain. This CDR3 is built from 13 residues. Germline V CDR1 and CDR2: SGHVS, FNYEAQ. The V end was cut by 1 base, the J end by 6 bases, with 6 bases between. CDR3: CASSLEPSGELFF. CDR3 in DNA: TGTGCCAGCAGCTTAGAACCCTCCGGGGAGCTGTTTTTT. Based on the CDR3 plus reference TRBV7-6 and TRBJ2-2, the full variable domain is GAGVSQSPRYKVTKRGQDVALRCDPISGHVSLYWYRQALGQGPEFLTYFNYEAQQDKSGLPNDRFSAERPEGSISTLTIQRTEQRDSAMYRCASSLEPSGELFFGEGSRLTVL.

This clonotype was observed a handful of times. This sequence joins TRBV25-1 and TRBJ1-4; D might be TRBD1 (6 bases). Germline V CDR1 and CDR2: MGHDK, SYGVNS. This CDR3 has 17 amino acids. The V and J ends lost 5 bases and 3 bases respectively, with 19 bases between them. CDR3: CASSQSRLGAPNEKLFF. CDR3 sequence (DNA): TGTGCCAGCAGTCAATCAAGATTGGGGGCTCCTAATGAAAAACTGTTTTTT. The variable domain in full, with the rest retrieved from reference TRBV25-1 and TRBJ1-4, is EADIYQTPRYLVIGTGKKITLECSQTMGHDKMYWYQQDPGMELHLIHYSYGVNSTEKGDLSSESTVSRIRTEHFPLTLESARPSHTSQYLCASSQSRLGAPNEKLFFGSGTQLSVL.

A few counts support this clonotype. The CDR3 loop is CASSFLAGDNEQFF. The CDR3, as DNA: TGTGCCAGCAGTTTCCTAGCGGGGGACAATGAGCAGTTCTTC. The chain recombines TRBV6-2 or TRBV6-3 with TRBJ2-1; 10 bases match TRBD2. V was clipped by 4 bases and J by 5 bases; unmatched bases: 2. The germline gives CDR1 MNHEY, CDR2 SVGEGT. This CDR3 spans 14 amino acids.

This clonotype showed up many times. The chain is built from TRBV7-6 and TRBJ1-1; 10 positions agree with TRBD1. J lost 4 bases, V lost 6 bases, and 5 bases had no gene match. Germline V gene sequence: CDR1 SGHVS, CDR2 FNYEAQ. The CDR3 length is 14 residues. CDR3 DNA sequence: TGTGCCAGCAGTCTAAGGGACAGGGGCACTGAAGCTTTCTTT. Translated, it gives CASSLRDRGTEAFF.

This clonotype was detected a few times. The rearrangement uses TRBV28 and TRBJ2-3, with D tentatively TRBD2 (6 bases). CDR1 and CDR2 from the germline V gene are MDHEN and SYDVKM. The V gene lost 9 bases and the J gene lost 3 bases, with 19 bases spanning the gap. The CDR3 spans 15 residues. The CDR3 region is CASGTSLARTDTQYF. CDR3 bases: TGTGCCAGTGGCACTAGTCTAGCGCGTACAGATACGCAGTATTTT.

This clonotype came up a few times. In DNA, the CDR3 is TGTGCCAGCAGTTTCCCCACGGGGACAGAAATTGTACTAAATGAAAAACTGTTTTTT. Its protein product is CASSFPTGTEIVLNEKLFF. The chain combines TRBV28 with TRBJ1-4, with 7 bases that match TRBD1. This CDR3 is 19 amino acids long. Germline V lookup: CDR1 MDHEN, CDR2 SYDVKM. V lost 3 bases to trimming and J lost 5 bases; unmatched junction nucleotides: 18.

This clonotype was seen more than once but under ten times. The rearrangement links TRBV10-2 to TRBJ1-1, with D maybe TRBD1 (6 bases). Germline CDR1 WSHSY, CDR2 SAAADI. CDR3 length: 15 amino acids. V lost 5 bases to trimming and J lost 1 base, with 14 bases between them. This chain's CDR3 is CASSSLQGPNTEAFF. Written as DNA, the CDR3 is TGCGCCAGCAGTTCTCTACAGGGCCCGAACACTGAAGCTTTCTTT.

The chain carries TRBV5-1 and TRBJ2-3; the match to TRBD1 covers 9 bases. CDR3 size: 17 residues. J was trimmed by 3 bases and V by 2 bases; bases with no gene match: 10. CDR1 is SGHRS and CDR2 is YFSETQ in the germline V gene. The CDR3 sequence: CASSFRTGQGRTDTQYF. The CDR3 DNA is TGCGCCAGCAGCTTTCGGACCGGACAGGGGAGAACAGATACGCAGTATTTT.